This entry concerns a single TCR beta chain. This sample is drawn from a study of CD8 T cells in Susac syndrome. Roughly 0.45 to 1 ug RNA was reverse transcribed with random hexamers. From the immunoSEQ multiplex PCR reads, TCRdb called clonotypes with MiXCR, one entry per CDR3 protein. The table shows 400,000 or so distinct CDR3 sequences, with 75% to 90% occurring only once. Losses at the gene ends were 2 bases for V and 9 bases for J; bases not matched to a gene: 6. Germline values: CDR1 MGHDK, CDR2 SYGVNS. There are 14 residues in the CDR3. This rearrangement joins TRBV25-1 to TRBJ2-2; 7 bases are shared with TRBD2. This TCR derives from a human donor with multiple sclerosis. The sample consisted of CD8+ T cells from PBMCs. CDR3 sequence (DNA): TGTGCCAGCAGTGAAGAGCGGGGATCCCGGGAGCTGTTTTTT. Translating it yields CASSEERGSRELFF.